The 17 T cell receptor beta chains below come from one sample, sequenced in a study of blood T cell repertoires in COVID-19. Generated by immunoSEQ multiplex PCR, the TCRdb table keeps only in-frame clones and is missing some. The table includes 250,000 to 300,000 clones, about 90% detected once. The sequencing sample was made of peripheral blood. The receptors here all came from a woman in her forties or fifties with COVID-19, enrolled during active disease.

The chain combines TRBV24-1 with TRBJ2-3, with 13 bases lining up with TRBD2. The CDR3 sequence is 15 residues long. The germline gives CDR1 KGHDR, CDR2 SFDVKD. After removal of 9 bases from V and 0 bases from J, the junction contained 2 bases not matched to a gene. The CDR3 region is CATAGLAGSTDTQYF. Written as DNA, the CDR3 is TGTGCCACCGCGGGACTAGCGGGGAGCACAGATACGCAGTATTTT.

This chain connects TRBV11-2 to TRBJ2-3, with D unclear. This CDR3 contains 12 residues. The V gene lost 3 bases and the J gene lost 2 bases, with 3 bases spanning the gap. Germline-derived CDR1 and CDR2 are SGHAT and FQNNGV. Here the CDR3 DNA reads TGTGCCAGCAGCTTTCACACAGATACGCAGTATTTT. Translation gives CASSFHTDTQYF.

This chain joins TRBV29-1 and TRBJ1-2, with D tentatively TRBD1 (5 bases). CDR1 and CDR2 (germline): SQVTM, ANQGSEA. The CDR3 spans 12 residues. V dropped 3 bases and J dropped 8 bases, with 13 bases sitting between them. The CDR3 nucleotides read TGCAGCGTTGATTCTTCTAGGACAGGCTACACCTTC. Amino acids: CSVDSSRTGYTF.

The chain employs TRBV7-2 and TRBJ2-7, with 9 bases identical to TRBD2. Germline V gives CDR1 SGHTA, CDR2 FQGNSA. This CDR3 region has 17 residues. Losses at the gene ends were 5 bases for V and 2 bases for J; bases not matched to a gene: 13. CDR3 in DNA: TGTGCCAGCAGCCTAGGAGGATTAGCGGGAGAACCCTACGAGCAGTACTTC. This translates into CASSLGGLAGEPYEQYF.

The CDR3 loop is CASSFVQLAANEQFF. The CDR3 nucleotides read TGTGCCAGCAGCTTTGTCCAGTTGGCTGCCAATGAGCAGTTCTTC. The genes are TRBV7-2 and TRBJ2-1; D is unclear. Germline V CDR1 and CDR2: SGHTA, FQGNSA. With 3 bases removed from V and 6 bases from J, the gap between germline ends came to 15 bases. The CDR3 extends over 15 amino acids.

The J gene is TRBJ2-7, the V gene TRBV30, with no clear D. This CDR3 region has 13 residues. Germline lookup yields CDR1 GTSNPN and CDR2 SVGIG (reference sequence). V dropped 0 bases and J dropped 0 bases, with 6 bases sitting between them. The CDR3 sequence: CAWSVGSSYEQYF. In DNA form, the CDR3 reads TGTGCCTGGAGTGTTGGCAGCTCCTACGAGCAGTACTTC.

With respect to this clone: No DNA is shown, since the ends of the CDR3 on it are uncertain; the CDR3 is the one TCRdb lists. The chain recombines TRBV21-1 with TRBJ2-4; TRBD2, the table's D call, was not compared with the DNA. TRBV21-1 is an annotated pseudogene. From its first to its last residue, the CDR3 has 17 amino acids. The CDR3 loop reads CASSKWASGSTENIQYF.

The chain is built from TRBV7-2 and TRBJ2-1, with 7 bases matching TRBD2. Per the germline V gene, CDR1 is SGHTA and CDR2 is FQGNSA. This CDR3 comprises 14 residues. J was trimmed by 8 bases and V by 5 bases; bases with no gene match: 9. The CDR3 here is CASSPAGPRDEQFF. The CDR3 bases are TGTGCCAGCAGCCCAGCGGGACCTCGCGATGAGCAGTTCTTC.

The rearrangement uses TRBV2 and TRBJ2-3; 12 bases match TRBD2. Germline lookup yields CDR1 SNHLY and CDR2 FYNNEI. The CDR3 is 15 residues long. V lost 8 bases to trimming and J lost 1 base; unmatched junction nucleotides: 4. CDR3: CASASSGRGTDTQYF. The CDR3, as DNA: TGTGCCAGCGCCTCTAGCGGGAGGGGCACAGATACGCAGTATTTT.

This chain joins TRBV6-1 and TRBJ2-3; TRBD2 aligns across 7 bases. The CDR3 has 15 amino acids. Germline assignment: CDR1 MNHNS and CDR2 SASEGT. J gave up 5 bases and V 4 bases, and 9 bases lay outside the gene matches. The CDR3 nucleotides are TGTGCCAGCAGTGTAGCGGGCATGGCGGGAGATACGCAGTATTTT. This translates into CASSVAGMAGDTQYF.

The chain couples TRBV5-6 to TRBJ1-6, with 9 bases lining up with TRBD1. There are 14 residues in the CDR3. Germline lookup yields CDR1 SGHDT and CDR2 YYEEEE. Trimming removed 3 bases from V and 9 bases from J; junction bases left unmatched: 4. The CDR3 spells CASSYRDRVSPLHF. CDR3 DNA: TGTGCCAGCAGCTACCGGGACAGGGTTTCACCCCTCCACTTT.

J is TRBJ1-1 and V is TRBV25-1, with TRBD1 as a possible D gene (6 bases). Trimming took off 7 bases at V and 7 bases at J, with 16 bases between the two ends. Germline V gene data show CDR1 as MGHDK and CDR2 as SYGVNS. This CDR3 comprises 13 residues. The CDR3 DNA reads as TGTGCCAGCAATAGGGGGTCCGAGGTTGAAGCTTTCTTT. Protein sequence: CASNRGSEVEAFF. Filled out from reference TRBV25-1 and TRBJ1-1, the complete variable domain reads EADIYQTPRYLVIGTGKKITLECSQTMGHDKMYWYQQDPGMELHLIHYSYGVNSTEKGDLSSESTVSRIRTEHFPLTLESARPSHTSQYLCASNRGSEVEAFFGQGTRLTVV.

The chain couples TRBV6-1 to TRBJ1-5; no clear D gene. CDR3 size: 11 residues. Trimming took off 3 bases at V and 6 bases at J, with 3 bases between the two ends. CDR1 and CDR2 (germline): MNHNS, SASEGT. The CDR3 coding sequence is TGTGCCAGCAGTGACGGTCAGCCCCAGCATTTT. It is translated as CASSDGQPQHF.

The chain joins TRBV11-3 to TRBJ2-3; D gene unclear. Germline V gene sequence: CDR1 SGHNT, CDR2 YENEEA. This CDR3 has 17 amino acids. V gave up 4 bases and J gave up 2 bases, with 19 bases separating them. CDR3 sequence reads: CASSSLFGGADTDTQYF. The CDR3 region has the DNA TGTGCCAGCAGCTCCCTTTTTGGCGGAGCAGACACAGATACGCAGTATTTT.

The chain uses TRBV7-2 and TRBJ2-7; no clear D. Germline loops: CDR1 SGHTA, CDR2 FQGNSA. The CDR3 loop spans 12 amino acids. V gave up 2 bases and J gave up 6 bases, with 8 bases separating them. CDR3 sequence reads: CASSLSQIEQYF. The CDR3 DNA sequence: TGTGCCAGCAGCTTATCCCAGATCGAGCAGTACTTC.

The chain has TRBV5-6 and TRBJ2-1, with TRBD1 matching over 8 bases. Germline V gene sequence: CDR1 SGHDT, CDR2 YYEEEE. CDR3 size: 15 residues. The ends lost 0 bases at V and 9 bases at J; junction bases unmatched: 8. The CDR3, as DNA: TGTGCCAGCAGCTTGGTGGACAGGGTCTCACGTGAGCAGTTCTTC. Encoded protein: CASSLVDRVSREQFF.

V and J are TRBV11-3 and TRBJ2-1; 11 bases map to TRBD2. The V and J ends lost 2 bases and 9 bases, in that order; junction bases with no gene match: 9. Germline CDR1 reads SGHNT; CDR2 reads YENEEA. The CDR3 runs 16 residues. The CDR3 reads CASSLNLAGGGGEQFF. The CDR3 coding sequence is TGTGCCAGCAGCTTAAACCTAGCGGGAGGCGGAGGTGAGCAGTTCTTC.